This is a list of T cell receptor beta chains from one sample in a study of T cell repertoires in cytomegalovirus infection. From the reads, TCRdb called clonotypes with MiXCR, one entry per CDR3 protein. The sample holds around 170,000 distinct CDR3 sequences, 13% to 15% seen once. Sequencing used PBMCs. Every receptor here comes from a human donor in good health (CMV status not recorded). Some clones in this sample may be carry-over from other donors' samples. The CDR3 runs from the conserved cysteine through the conserved F or W. The D gene is left open where the match is weak. Size values are once, few and many counts, or a class for expanded clones, and some rows have none.

d_gene: -
j_gene: TRBJ2-3
v_gene: TRBV7-3
abundance: -
CDR3nt: TGTGCCAGCAGCGCCAACGGGTATCGCACAGATACGCAGTATTTT
CDR3aa: CASSANGYRTDTQYF

d_gene: TRBD2
j_gene: TRBJ2-7
v_gene: TRBV2
abundance: -
CDR3nt: TGTGCCGGAACCGGGACTAGCGGTTACGAGCAGTACTTC
CDR3aa: CAGTGTSGYEQYF

d_gene: -
j_gene: TRBJ1-1
v_gene: TRBV29-1
abundance: -
CDR3nt: TGCAGCGTTGTCTTTATGAACACTGAAGCTTTCTTT
CDR3aa: CSVVFMNTEAFF

d_gene: TRBD2
j_gene: TRBJ2-2
v_gene: TRBV20-1
abundance: -
CDR3nt: TGCAGTGCTAGAGATACCCTGAACGGGGGGGCGATCACCGGGGAGCTGTTTTTT
CDR3aa: CSARDTLNGGAITGELFF

d_gene: -
j_gene: TRBJ1-4
v_gene: TRBV6-4
abundance: -
CDR3nt: TGTGCCAGCAGTGACTCGACAGGCCTTCAATATGAAAAACTGTTTTTT
CDR3aa: CASSDSTGLQYEKLFF

d_gene: -
j_gene: TRBJ1-2
v_gene: TRBV7-2
abundance: many
CDR3nt: TGTGCCAGCAGCACCGACAGACTCTATGGCTACACCTTC
CDR3aa: CASSTDRLYGYTF

d_gene: -
j_gene: TRBJ1-1
v_gene: TRBV7-6
abundance: many
CDR3nt: TGTGCCAGCAGCTTATCGGCCGGGGGCGAAGCTTTCTTT
CDR3aa: CASSLSAGGEAFF

d_gene: -
j_gene: TRBJ2-7
v_gene: TRBV19
abundance: few
CDR3nt: TGTGCCAGTAGTGACCCCGGGACAACGGGCTACGAGCAGTACTTC
CDR3aa: CASSDPGTTGYEQYF

d_gene: -
j_gene: TRBJ2-2
v_gene: TRBV6-4
abundance: many
CDR3nt: TGTGCCAGCAGTGAAAAAGGGGACACCGGGGAGCTGTTTTTT
CDR3aa: CASSEKGDTGELFF

d_gene: -
j_gene: TRBJ2-7
v_gene: TRBV6-5
abundance: -
CDR3nt: TGTGCCAGCAGTTCTGGACAGACCAAAAGGGAGCAGTACTTC
CDR3aa: CASSSGQTKREQYF

d_gene: -
j_gene: TRBJ1-5
v_gene: TRBV6-2/TRBV6-3
abundance: few
CDR3nt: TGTGCCAGCAGGATTGGCTGGTATCAGCCCCAGCATTTT
CDR3aa: CASRIGWYQPQHF

d_gene: TRBD1
j_gene: TRBJ2-2
v_gene: TRBV20-1
abundance: -
CDR3nt: TGCAGTGCTAGAGCCATTTCCGAGCCGGGACAGGGGATGGAATGGACCGGGGAGCTGTTTTTT
CDR3aa: CSARAISEPGQGMEWTGELFF

d_gene: -
j_gene: TRBJ1-6
v_gene: TRBV14
abundance: few
CDR3nt: TGTGCCAGCAGCCAAGAGGGCAGCGAATCACCCCTCCACTTT
CDR3aa: CASSQEGSESPLHF

d_gene: -
j_gene: TRBJ2-1
v_gene: TRBV6-2/TRBV6-3
abundance: many
CDR3nt: TGTGCCAGCTTTCCGATTGAGGGAGAATCCTACAATGAGCAGTTCTTC
CDR3aa: CASFPIEGESYNEQFF